Below are 31 T cell receptor beta chains sequenced from a single sample in a study of cytomegalovirus exposure and HLA in healthy donors. The PCR employed 60 Vbeta primers together with 13 Jbeta primers. The repertoire was sequenced with immunoSEQ multiplex PCR; TCRdb's copy has only in-frame clones and lacks some. The sample has 110,000 to 150,000 clones; 73% are singletons. Sequencing was carried out using PBMCs. Source of these receptors: a woman in her forties in good health and CMV-seronegative.

The V and J genes are TRBV12-2 and TRBJ2-5; the D call in the table, TRBD2, was not verified against the DNA. TRBV12-2 is reported as a pseudogene. The CDR3 length is 16 residues. This CDR3 is CASRLYRARERETQYF. DNA of the CDR3: TGTGCAAGTCGCTTGTATAGGGCTAGGGAGAGAGAGACCCAGTACTTC.

This clone was seen many times. The DNA of the CDR3 is TGTGCCAGCAGCTTGGGTCTGGGTTGGGGCCCAGATACGCAGTATTTT. It encodes CASSLGLGWGPDTQYF. The J gene is TRBJ2-3, the V gene TRBV5-4; weak D call: TRBD1 (5 bases). This CDR3 has 16 residues. V was trimmed by 0 bases and J by 4 bases, leaving 15 bases between them. In germline, CDR1 is SGHNT, CDR2 YYREEE (reference sequence).

This clone showed up just a few times. V is TRBV2 and J is TRBJ1-5; TRBD1 agrees at 7 bases. CDR1 SNHLY and CDR2 FYNNEI come from the germline V gene. V lost 4 bases, J lost 7 bases, and 10 bases stayed unmatched. This CDR3 is built from 15 residues. The CDR3 region is CASSARYRGEQPQHF. DNA of the CDR3: TGTGCCAGCAGTGCGCGCTACAGGGGAGAGCAGCCCCAGCATTTT.

V usage is TRBV7-6 and J usage is TRBJ1-3; the D is unclear. Germline assignment: CDR1 SGHVS and CDR2 FNYEAQ. Trimming shortened V by 5 bases and J by 4 bases, and 6 bases separated the two germline ends. CDR3 length: 12 amino acids. The CDR3 DNA reads as TGTGCCAGCAGCACCGAGGGAAACACCATATATTTT. This gives the protein CASSTEGNTIYF.

The J gene is TRBJ1-4, the V gene TRBV27, with 8 bases fitting TRBD1. This CDR3 region has 16 residues. V lost 3 bases to trimming and J lost 6 bases; unmatched junction nucleotides: 9. The germline CDR1 and CDR2 sequences are MNHEY and SMNVEV (reference sequence). CDR3 loop: CASSFFRTGQDEKLFF. The CDR3 DNA reads TGTGCCAGCAGTTTTTTTCGGACAGGGCAGGATGAAAAACTGTTTTTT.

The chain uses TRBV6-4 and TRBJ2-1, with 12 nucleotides matching TRBD2. CDR3 size: 19 residues. After removal of 0 bases from V and 2 bases from J, the junction contained 8 bases not matched to a gene. Germline-derived CDR1 and CDR2 are MRHNA and SNTAGT. In DNA, the CDR3 is TGTGCCAGCAGTGACTCCCTAGCGGGGGGGCTAGTGCCCTACAATGAGCAGTTCTTC. It is translated as CASSDSLAGGLVPYNEQFF.

The gene calls are TRBV15 and TRBJ1-1; 11 nucleotides agree with TRBD1. J gave up 0 bases and V 0 bases, and 3 bases lay outside the gene matches. CDR3 length equals 17 residues. Germline CDR1 reads LNHNV; CDR2 reads YYDKDF (reference sequence). This CDR3 is CATSRDGTGGLNTEAFF. DNA for the CDR3: TGTGCCACCAGCAGAGACGGGACAGGGGGTCTGAACACTGAAGCTTTCTTT.

This clone has just one count. This chain connects TRBV4-1 to TRBJ2-5, with D unresolved. V was trimmed by 0 bases and J by 1 base, leaving 9 bases between them. This CDR3 comprises 15 residues. The germline V gene encodes CDR1 MGHRA and CDR2 YSYEKL. In nucleotides, the CDR3 is TGCGCCAGCAGCCAAGATCCCTCAGGCCAAGAGACCCAGTACTTC. Translation gives CASSQDPSGQETQYF.

This clone showed up just a few times. The chain uses TRBV6-6 and TRBJ2-2; 7 nucleotides agree with TRBD1. V shed 6 bases and J 1 base; nucleotides not matched to a gene: 5. The CDR3 sequence is 15 residues long. CDR1 MNHNY and CDR2 SVGAGI come from the germline V gene (reference sequence). CDR3 loop: CASRRTGENTGELFF. Here the CDR3 DNA reads TGTGCCAGCAGGAGAACAGGGGAGAACACCGGGGAGCTGTTTTTT.

The J gene is TRBJ1-3, the V gene TRBV18; no firm D call. The germline V gene has CDR1 KGHSH and CDR2 LQKENI. V was pared by 6 bases and J by 0 bases, with 12 bases between. This CDR3 is built from 15 residues. CDR3 amino acids: CASSSGLSSGNTIYF. CDR3 DNA sequence: TGTGCCAGCTCGTCCGGACTAAGCTCTGGAAACACCATATATTTT.

The J gene is TRBJ1-1, the V gene TRBV5-5; D is perhaps TRBD1 (6 bases). The germline gives CDR1 SGHKS, CDR2 YYEKEE (reference sequence). This CDR3 region has 13 residues. V was shortened by 3 bases and J by 5 bases, with 11 bases between the two germline ends. CDR3 region: CASSSTGFTEAFF. The CDR3 DNA reads as TGTGCCAGCAGCTCCACAGGGTTTACTGAAGCTTTCTTT. The full variable domain, rest sourced from reference TRBV5-5 and TRBJ1-1, is DAGVTQSPTHLIKTRGQQVTLRCSPISGHKSVSWYQQVLGQGPQFIFQYYEKEERGRGNFPDRFSARQFPNYSSELNVNALLLGDSALYLCASSSTGFTEAFFGQGTRLTVV.

This clone was picked up many times. The CDR3 DNA follows: TGCGCCAGCAGCCACGGTAGCGGGGGGGTTGAGCAGTTCTTC. Protein product: CASSHGSGGVEQFF. The rearrangement joins TRBV4-1 to TRBJ2-1, with 11 bases identical to TRBD2. The CDR3 consists of 14 residues. CDR1 MGHRA and CDR2 YSYEKL come from the germline V gene. J lost 9 bases, V lost 3 bases, and 4 bases had no gene match.

This clone was seen a handful of times. The chain links TRBV29-1 to TRBJ1-4; D gene ambiguous. CDR3 size: 10 residues. V gave up 7 bases and J gave up 4 bases, with 4 bases separating them. In germline, CDR1 is SQVTM, CDR2 ANQGSEA. CDR3 bases: TGCAGCGCCTTTAATGAAAAACTGTTTTTT. This codes for CSAFNEKLFF.

This clone was observed once. The chain links TRBV25-1 to TRBJ2-1; 11 bases fit TRBD2. The CDR3 loop spans 14 amino acids. Per germline, CDR1 MGHDK and CDR2 SYGVNS. The V and J ends lost 10 bases and 4 bases, in that order; junction bases with no gene match: 6. The CDR3 protein is CATISGGVYNEQFF. As DNA, the CDR3 is TGTGCCACTATTAGCGGGGGGGTATACAATGAGCAGTTCTTC.

The J gene is TRBJ2-5, the V gene TRBV4-3, with D maybe TRBD1 (6 bases). Germline CDR1 LGHNA, CDR2 YSLEER. The CDR3 has 16 residues. With 0 bases removed from V and 2 bases from J, the gap between germline ends came to 13 bases. The CDR3 reads CASSQDWRDRQETQYF. In DNA form, the CDR3 reads TGCGCCAGCAGCCAAGATTGGCGCGACAGGCAAGAGACCCAGTACTTC.

The V call is TRBV4-3, the J call TRBJ1-2; perhaps TRBD1 as D (5 bases). The CDR3 loop spans 16 amino acids. CDR1 and CDR2 (germline): LGHNA, YSLEER. The V end lost 2 bases, the J end lost 4 bases, and 17 bases lay between the germline ends. DNA for the CDR3: TGCGCCAGCAGCCAATCAAGACAGTCCCTAGGCTATGGCTACACCTTC. Encoded protein: CASSQSRQSLGYGYTF.

The chain carries TRBV19 and TRBJ1-5, with D perhaps matching TRBD1 (5 bases). Trimming shortened V by 4 bases and J by 1 base, and 11 bases separated the two germline ends. The CDR3 is 15 amino acids. Germline CDR1 LNHDA, CDR2 SQIVND (reference sequence). In DNA, the CDR3 is TGTGCCAGTAGTAGGGACTTCGGGAGCAATCAGCCCCAGCATTTT. Its translation: CASSRDFGSNQPQHF.

The rearrangement links TRBV6-6 to TRBJ1-1; TRBD1 agrees at 10 bases. V lost 6 bases, J lost 4 bases, and 8 bases stayed unmatched. The CDR3 totals 15 residues. Germline-derived CDR1 and CDR2 are MNHNY and SVGAGI (reference sequence). The CDR3 protein is CASRDRDRGVTEAFF. CDR3 sequence (DNA): TGTGCCAGCAGGGACCGGGACAGGGGAGTCACTGAAGCTTTCTTT.

The chain is built from TRBV9 and TRBJ2-1; tentatively, D is TRBD2 (5 bases). Germline V gene lookup returns CDR1 SGDLS and CDR2 YYNGEE. The CDR3 spans 15 residues. Between the trimmed V and J ends, which lost 0 bases and 4 bases, there was a span of 11 bases. The CDR3 DNA reads as TGTGCCAGCAGCGTAGAGGGAGATTCTTACAATGAGCAGTTCTTC. Protein product: CASSVEGDSYNEQFF.

This chain links TRBV6-5 with TRBJ1-2, with D possibly TRBD1 on 5 matching bases. V lost 6 bases and J 5 bases, leaving 19 bases between the germline ends. This CDR3 has 15 amino acids. The germline CDR1 and CDR2 sequences are MNHEY and SVGAGI. CDR3 bases: TGTGCCAGCAGGCCCAGGGCAGGCGGCTTTTATGGCTACACCTTC. Protein sequence: CASRPRAGGFYGYTF.

With respect to this clone: The CDR3 ends on some other residue instead of the conserved phenylalanine or tryptophan, so this is likely a read error. CDR3 in DNA: TGTGCCACCAGCACTGGGACAGACCACTACGAGCAGTACGCC. This codes for CATSTGTDHYEQYA. This chain connects TRBV15 to TRBJ2-7; 7 bases fit TRBD1. J was trimmed by 3 bases and V by 4 bases; bases with no gene match: 6. Germline V lookup: CDR1 LNHNV, CDR2 YYDKDF (reference sequence). This CDR3 has 14 residues.

This chain joins TRBV2 and TRBJ1-5, with 8 nucleotides matching TRBD1. The junction had 2 bases not matched to a gene; V was cut back by 3 bases and J by 1 base. Germline CDR1 and CDR2: SNHLY and FYNNEI. CDR3 size: 15 residues. CDR3 amino acids: CASSDDRGSNQPQHF. In DNA form, the CDR3 reads TGTGCCAGCAGTGACGACAGGGGAAGCAATCAGCCCCAGCATTTT.

J is TRBJ1-6 and V is TRBV7-9, with D possibly matching TRBD1 (6 bases). The CDR3 loop spans 16 amino acids. From germline, CDR1 is SEHNR and CDR2 FQNEAQ (reference sequence). V was pared by 6 bases and J by 7 bases, with 19 bases between. The chain's CDR3 is CASRSVRGTTNSPLHF. For the CDR3, the DNA is TGTGCCAGCAGGTCGGTCAGGGGTACAACGAATTCACCCCTCCACTTT.

The rearrangement links TRBV7-3 to TRBJ1-2, with 10 positions matching TRBD1. The J segment lost 1 base and the V segment lost 5 bases, leaving 4 bases of the junction unmatched. The germline V gene encodes CDR1 SGHTA and CDR2 FQGTGA. The CDR3 extends over 15 amino acids. The CDR3 sequence: CASSIGTGDNYGYTF. The CDR3 DNA follows: TGTGCCAGCAGCATCGGGACAGGGGATAACTATGGCTACACCTTC.

V gene TRBV6-5 combines with J gene TRBJ1-5, with unresolved D. The V gene's germline CDR1 is MNHEY and CDR2 SVGAGI. The germline V and J ends were trimmed by 9 bases and 3 bases, with 9 bases remaining between them. This CDR3 has 12 residues. The DNA for the CDR3 is TGTGCCAGGGAACAGTACAATCAGCCCCAGCATTTT. Protein sequence: CAREQYNQPQHF.

This chain uses TRBV9 with TRBJ2-5, with 7 bases identical to TRBD2. The CDR3 spans 15 residues. Trimming took 4 bases from V and 2 from J; bases not matched to a gene: 8. CDR1 and CDR2 from the germline V gene are SGDLS and YYNGEE. The CDR3, as DNA: TGTGCCAGCAGCCCTGGGGGGGGGAAACAAGAGACCCAGTACTTC. Protein: CASSPGGGKQETQYF.

V gene TRBV6-6 combines with J gene TRBJ1-2; a possible D gene is TRBD1 (5 bases). CDR3 size: 12 residues. CDR1 and CDR2 (germline): MNHNY, SVGAGI (reference sequence). Trimming left V 7 bases short and J 6 bases short, with 12 bases between. CDR3 DNA: TGTGCCAGCACCCAGGGTTTGGATGGCTACACCTTC. It specifies CASTQGLDGYTF.

The chain uses TRBV28 and TRBJ2-2, with TRBD2 identical over 15 bases. The germline V gene has CDR1 MDHEN and CDR2 SYDVKM. The CDR3 is made up of 16 amino acids. The J segment lost 6 bases and the V segment lost 5 bases, leaving 4 bases of the junction unmatched. The CDR3 protein is CASSPWTSGGAGELFF. CDR3 sequence (DNA): TGTGCCAGCAGTCCATGGACTAGCGGGGGGGCCGGGGAGCTGTTTTTT.

This clone was seen once. The gene calls are TRBV19 and TRBJ1-5, with TRBD1 as a possible D gene (5 bases). CDR1 and CDR2 (germline): LNHDA, SQIVND (reference sequence). The CDR3 sequence is 17 residues long. V shed 4 bases and J shed 0 bases, with 16 bases lying between them. The DNA for the CDR3 is TGTGCCAGTAGTACTGACAGTGGGCTTTATAGCAATCAGCCCCAGCATTTT. This codes for CASSTDSGLYSNQPQHF.

V and J are TRBV21-1 and TRBJ2-7; the tabulated D call, TRBD2, remains unverified against the DNA. TRBV21-1 is noted as a pseudogene. The CDR3 length is 16 residues. In DNA form, the CDR3 reads TGTGCCAGCAGCAAAGGCCGACGGGATCCGACCTACGAGCAGTACGTC. It translates to CASSKGRRDPTYEQYV.

The J gene is TRBJ2-1, the V gene TRBV6-1, with a possible D match to TRBD2 (5 bases). The germline gives CDR1 MNHNS, CDR2 SASEGT. This CDR3 spans 11 amino acids. CDR3 in amino acids: CATEAFNEQFF. CDR3 in DNA: TGTGCTACGGAGGCTTTCAATGAGCAGTTCTTC.